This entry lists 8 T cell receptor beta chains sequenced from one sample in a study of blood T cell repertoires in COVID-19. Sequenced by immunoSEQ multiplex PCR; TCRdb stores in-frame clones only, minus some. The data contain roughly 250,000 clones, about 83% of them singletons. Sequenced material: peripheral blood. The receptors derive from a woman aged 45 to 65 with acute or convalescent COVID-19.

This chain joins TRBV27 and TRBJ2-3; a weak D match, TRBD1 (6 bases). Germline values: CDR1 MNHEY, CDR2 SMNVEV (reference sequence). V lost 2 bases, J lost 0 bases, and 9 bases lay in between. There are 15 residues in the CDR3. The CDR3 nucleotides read TGTGCCAGCAGTTTAGTGGGGGCTAGCACAGATACGCAGTATTTT. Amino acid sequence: CASSLVGASTDTQYF.

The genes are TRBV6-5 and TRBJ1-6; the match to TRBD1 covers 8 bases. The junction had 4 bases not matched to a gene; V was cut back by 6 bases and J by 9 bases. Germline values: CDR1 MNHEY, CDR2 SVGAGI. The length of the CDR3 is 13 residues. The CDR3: CASRGTGVSPLHF. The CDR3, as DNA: TGTGCCAGCAGGGGGACAGGAGTTTCACCCCTCCACTTT.

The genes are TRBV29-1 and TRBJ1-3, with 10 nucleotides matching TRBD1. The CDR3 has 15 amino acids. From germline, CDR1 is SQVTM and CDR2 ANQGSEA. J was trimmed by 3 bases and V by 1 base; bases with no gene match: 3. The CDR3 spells CSVEGQGAGGNTIYF. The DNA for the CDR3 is TGCAGCGTTGAAGGACAGGGGGCTGGTGGAAACACCATATATTTT.

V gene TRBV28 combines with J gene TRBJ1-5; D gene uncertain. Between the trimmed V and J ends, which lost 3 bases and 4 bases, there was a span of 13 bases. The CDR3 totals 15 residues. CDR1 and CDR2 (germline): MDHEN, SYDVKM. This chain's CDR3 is CASSLGDTFNQPQHF. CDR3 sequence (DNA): TGTGCCAGCAGTTTGGGCGATACTTTTAATCAGCCCCAGCATTTT.

The chain's CDR3 is CASSLVGTIPDTQYF. Here the CDR3 DNA reads TGCGCCAGCAGCTTGGTGGGGACTATTCCAGATACGCAGTATTTT. The chain uses TRBV5-1 and TRBJ2-3, with TRBD2 identical over 7 bases. CDR3 length: 15 amino acids. The germline CDR1 and CDR2 sequences are SGHRS and YFSETQ. V gave up 0 bases and J gave up 4 bases; unmatched junction bases: 5.

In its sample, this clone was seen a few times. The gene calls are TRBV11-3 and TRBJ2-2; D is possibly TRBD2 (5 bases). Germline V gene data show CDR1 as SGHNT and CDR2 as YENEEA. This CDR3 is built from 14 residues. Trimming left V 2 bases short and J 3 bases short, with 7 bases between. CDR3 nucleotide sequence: TGTGCCAGCAGCTTAAAGAGGGACACCGGGGAGCTGTTTTTT. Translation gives CASSLKRDTGELFF.

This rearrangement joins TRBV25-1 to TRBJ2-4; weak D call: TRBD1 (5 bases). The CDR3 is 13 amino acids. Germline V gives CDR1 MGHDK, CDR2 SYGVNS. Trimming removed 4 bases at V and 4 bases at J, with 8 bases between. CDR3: CASSGRQKNIQYF. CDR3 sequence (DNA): TGTGCCAGCAGTGGACGACAGAAAAACATTCAGTACTTC.

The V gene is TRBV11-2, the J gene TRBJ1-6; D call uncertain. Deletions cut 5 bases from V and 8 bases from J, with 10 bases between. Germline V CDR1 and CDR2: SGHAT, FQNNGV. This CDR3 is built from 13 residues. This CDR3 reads CASSPPGYSPLHF. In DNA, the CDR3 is TGTGCCAGCAGCCCCCCAGGCTATTCACCCCTCCACTTT.